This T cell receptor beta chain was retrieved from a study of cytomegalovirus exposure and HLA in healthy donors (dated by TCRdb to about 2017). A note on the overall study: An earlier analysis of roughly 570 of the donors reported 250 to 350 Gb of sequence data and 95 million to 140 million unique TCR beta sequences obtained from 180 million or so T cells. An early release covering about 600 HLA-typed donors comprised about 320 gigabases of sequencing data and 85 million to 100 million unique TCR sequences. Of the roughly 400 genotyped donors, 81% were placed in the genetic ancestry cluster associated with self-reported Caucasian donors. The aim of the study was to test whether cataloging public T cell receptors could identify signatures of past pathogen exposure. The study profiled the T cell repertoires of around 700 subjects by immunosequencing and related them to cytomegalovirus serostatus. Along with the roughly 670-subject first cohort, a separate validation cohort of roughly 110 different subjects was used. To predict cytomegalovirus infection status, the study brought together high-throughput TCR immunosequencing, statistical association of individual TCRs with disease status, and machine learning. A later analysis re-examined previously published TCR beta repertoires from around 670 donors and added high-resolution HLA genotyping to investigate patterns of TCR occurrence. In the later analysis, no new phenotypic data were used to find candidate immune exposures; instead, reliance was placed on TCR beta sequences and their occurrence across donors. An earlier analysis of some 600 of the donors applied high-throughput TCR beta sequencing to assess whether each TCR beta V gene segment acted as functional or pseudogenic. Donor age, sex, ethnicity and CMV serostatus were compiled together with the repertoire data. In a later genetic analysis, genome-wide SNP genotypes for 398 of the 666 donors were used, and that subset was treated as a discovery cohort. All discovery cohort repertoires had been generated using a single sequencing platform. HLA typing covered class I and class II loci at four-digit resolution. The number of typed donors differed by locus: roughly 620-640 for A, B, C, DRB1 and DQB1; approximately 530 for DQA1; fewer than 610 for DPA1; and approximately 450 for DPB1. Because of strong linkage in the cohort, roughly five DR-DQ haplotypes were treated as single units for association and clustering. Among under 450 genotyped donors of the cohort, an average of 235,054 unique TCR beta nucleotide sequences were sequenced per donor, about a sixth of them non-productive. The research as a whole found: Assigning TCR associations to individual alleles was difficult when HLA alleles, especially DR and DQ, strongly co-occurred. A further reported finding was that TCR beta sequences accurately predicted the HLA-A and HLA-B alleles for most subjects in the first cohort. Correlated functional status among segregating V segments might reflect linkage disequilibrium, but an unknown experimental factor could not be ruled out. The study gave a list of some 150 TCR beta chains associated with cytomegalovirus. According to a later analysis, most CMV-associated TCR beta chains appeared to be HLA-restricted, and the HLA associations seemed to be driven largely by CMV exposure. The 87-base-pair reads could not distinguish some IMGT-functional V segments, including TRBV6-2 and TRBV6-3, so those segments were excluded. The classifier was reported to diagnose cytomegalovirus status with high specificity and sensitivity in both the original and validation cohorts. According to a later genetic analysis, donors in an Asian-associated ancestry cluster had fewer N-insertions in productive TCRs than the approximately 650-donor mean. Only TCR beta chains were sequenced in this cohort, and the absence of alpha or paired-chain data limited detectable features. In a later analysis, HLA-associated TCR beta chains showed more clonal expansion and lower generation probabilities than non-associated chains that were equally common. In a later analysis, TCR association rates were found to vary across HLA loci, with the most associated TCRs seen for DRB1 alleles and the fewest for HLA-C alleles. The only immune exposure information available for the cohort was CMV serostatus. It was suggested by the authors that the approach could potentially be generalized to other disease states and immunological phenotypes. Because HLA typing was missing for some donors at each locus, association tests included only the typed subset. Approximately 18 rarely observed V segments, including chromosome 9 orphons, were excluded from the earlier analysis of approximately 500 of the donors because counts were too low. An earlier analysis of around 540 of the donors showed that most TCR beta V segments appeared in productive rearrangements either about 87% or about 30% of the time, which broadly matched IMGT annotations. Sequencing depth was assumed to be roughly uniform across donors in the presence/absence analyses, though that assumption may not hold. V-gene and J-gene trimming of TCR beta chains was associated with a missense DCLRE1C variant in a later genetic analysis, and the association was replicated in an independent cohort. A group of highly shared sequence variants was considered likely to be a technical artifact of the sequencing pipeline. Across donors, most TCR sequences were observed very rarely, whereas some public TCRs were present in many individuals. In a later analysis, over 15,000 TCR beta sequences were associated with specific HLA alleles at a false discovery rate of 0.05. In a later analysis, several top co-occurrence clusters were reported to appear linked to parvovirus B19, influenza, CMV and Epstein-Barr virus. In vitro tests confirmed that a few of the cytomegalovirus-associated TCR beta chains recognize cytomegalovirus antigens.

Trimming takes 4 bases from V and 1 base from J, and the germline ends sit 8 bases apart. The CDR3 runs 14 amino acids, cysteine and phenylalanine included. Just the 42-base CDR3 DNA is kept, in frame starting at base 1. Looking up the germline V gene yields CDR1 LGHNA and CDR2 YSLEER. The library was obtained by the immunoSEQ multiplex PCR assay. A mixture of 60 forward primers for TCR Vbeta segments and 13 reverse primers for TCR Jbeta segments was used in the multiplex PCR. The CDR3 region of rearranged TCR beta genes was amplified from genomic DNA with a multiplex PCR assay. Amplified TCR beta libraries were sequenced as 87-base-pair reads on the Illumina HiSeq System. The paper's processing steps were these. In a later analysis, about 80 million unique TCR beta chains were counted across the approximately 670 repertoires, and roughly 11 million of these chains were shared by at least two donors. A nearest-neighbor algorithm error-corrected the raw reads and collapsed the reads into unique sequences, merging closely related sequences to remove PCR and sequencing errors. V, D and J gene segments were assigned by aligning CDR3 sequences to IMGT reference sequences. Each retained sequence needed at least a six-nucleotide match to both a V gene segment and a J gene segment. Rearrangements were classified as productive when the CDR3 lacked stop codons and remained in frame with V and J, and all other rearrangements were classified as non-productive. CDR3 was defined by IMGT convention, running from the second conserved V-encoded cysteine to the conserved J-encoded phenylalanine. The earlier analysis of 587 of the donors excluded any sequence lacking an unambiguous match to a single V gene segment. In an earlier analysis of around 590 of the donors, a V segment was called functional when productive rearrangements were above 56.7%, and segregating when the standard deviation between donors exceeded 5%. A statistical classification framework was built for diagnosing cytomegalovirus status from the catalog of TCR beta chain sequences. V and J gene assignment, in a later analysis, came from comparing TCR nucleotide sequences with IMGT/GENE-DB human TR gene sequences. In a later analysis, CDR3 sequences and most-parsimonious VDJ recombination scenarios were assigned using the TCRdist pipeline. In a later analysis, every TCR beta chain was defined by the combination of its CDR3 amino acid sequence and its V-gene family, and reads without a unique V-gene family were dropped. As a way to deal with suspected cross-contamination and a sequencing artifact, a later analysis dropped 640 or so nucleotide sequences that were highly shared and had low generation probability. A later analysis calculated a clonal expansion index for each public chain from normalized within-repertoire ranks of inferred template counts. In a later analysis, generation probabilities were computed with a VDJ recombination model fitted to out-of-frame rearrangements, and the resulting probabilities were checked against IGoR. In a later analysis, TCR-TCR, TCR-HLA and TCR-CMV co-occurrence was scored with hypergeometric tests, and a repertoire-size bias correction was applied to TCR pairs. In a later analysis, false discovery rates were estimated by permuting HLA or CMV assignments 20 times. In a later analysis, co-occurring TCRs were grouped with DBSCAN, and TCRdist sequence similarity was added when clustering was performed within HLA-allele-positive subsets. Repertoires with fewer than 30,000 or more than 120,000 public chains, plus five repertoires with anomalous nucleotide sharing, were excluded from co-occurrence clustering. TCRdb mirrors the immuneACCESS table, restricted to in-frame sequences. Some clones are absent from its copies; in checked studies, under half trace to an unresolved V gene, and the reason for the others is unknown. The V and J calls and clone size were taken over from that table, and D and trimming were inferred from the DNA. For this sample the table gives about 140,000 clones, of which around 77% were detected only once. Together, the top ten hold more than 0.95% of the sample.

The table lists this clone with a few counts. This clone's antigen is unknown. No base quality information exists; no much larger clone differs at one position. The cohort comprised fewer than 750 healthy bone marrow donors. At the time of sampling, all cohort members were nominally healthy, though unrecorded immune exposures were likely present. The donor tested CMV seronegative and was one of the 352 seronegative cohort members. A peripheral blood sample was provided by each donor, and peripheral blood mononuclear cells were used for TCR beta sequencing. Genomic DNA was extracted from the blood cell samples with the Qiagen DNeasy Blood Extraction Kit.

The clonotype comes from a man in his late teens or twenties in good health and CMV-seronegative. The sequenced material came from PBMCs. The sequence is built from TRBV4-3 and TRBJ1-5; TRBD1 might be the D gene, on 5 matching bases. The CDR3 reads CASSPRVSNQPQHF. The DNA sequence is TGCGCCAGCAGCCCCAGGGTAAGCAATCAGCCCCAGCATTTT.